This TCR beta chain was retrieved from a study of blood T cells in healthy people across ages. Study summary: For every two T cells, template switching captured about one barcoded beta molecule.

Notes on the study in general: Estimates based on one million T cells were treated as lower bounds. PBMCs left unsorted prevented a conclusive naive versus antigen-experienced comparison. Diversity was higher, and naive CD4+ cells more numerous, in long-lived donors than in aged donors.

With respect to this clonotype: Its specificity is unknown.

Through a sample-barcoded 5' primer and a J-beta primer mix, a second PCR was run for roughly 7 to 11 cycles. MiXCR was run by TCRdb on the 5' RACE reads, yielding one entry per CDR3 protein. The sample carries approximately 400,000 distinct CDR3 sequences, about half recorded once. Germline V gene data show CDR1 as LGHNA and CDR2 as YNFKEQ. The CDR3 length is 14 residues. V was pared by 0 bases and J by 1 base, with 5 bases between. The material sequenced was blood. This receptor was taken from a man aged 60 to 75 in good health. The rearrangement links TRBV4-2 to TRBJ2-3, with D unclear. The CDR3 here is CASSQDTGTDTQYF. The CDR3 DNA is TGTGCCAGCAGCCAAGATACGGGCACAGATACGCAGTATTTT.